Following are 3 T cell receptor beta chains from one sample sequenced in a study of blood T cells in healthy people across ages. Next came a second PCR, run for about 6 to 11 cycles, which used a sample-barcoded 5' primer along with a J-beta primer mix. From the 5' RACE reads, TCRdb called clonotypes with MiXCR, one entry per CDR3 protein. The table shows around 670,000 distinct CDR3 sequences, with roughly 30% occurring only once. Sequenced material: blood. Every receptor here comes from a woman of 80 years or more in good health.

The table lists this clonotype with many counts. The V gene is TRBV20-1, the J gene TRBJ2-7; 8 bases are shared with TRBD2. Germline loops: CDR1 DFQATT, CDR2 SNEGSKA (reference sequence). This CDR3 has 16 amino acids. V shed 6 bases, J shed 1 base, and the junction held 14 bases outside the gene matches. CDR3 nucleotides: TGCAGTGCCGGCAACTTTCGCGGGGGGCGGTCCTACGAGCAGTACTTC. Amino acids: CSAGNFRGGRSYEQYF.

This chain connects TRBV7-2 to TRBJ1-1, with a tentative D call TRBD1 (5 bases). This CDR3 region has 15 residues. Deletions cut 1 base from V and 0 bases from J, with 9 bases between. Germline loops: CDR1 SGHTA, CDR2 FQGNSA. CDR3 sequence: CASSLVWGMNTEAFF. CDR3 DNA: TGTGCCAGCAGCTTAGTTTGGGGGATGAACACTGAAGCTTTCTTT.

The chain links TRBV6-5 to TRBJ2-3; possibly TRBD2 for D (7 bases). Deletions cut 2 bases from V and 3 bases from J, with 12 bases between. Looked up from germline, CDR1 is MNHEY and CDR2 is SVGAGI. The CDR3 is 15 amino acids. CDR3 sequence (DNA): TGTGCCAGCAGTTACCGGGGGGCGATAACAGATACGCAGTATTTT. It codes for CASSYRGAITDTQYF.